The 25 T cell receptor beta chains below come from one sample, sequenced in a study of T cells after yellow fever vaccination. MiXCR, applied by TCRdb to the 5' RACE reads, yields one record per CDR3 protein. The profile covers around 600,000 distinct CDR3 sequences, with over 9% appearing a single time and about 15% taken by the ten largest. Sequencing used PBMCs, obtained on the day of the yellow fever booster vaccination. These receptors originate from a man aged 30 to 45 who received the YFV17D yellow fever vaccine.

There are a few counts of this clonotype. This rearrangement joins TRBV5-8 to TRBJ1-5; D is perhaps TRBD1 (6 bases). V lost 0 bases, J lost 3 bases, and 13 bases lay in between. The CDR3 is made up of 16 amino acids. Per germline, CDR1 SGHTS and CDR2 YDEGEE. CDR3 DNA sequence: TGTGCCAGCAGCTTGGAACAGGGTAAAGTCAATCAGCCCCAGCATTTT. It encodes CASSLEQGKVNQPQHF.

This clonotype has at least ten counts. The chain's CDR3 is CASSPPGSQETQYF. The CDR3 DNA sequence: TGTGCCAGCTCACCACCTGGCAGCCAAGAGACCCAGTACTTC. The chain carries TRBV18 and TRBJ2-5; D is uncertain. V dropped 0 bases and J dropped 1 base, with 6 bases sitting between them. CDR3 length: 14 residues. CDR1 KGHSH and CDR2 LQKENI come from the germline V gene.

This clonotype turned up a few times. CDR3 bases: TGTGCCAGCAGTGAAACCAGCGCTACCGGGGAGCTGTTTTTT. Its translation is CASSETSATGELFF. J is TRBJ2-2 and V is TRBV2; D unresolved. From germline, CDR1 is SNHLY and CDR2 FYNNEI. The CDR3 is 14 residues long. The V and J ends lost 2 bases and 5 bases respectively, with 9 bases between them.

The chain uses TRBV18 and TRBJ1-1, with D hard to call. V was clipped by 4 bases and J by 4 bases, with 10 bases between them. The CDR3 runs 13 residues. Germline V lookup: CDR1 KGHSH, CDR2 LQKENI. CDR3 in amino acids: CASSQTESTEAFF. The CDR3 DNA is TGTGCCAGCTCACAAACAGAGTCCACTGAAGCTTTCTTT.

J is TRBJ2-7 and V is TRBV19, with 11 bases lining up with TRBD2. This CDR3 contains 14 residues. CDR1 LNHDA and CDR2 SQIVND come from the germline V gene (reference sequence). After removal of 9 bases from V and 2 bases from J, the junction contained 6 bases not matched to a gene. This CDR3 is CASQIAGGPYEQYF. The CDR3 coding sequence is TGTGCCAGCCAGATAGCGGGAGGGCCCTACGAGCAGTACTTC.

Only a few counts were recorded for this clonotype. This chain joins TRBV30 and TRBJ2-3, with a possible D match to TRBD2 (5 bases). Germline V gives CDR1 GTSNPN, CDR2 SVGIG (reference sequence). CDR3 length: 13 residues. Trimming removed 1 base at V and 7 bases at J, with 12 bases between. The CDR3 DNA reads TGTGCCTGGAGTGACGGGGATCGAAATACGCAGTATTTT. Residues: CAWSDGDRNTQYF.

V and J are TRBV30 and TRBJ2-2; TRBD2 is a possible D gene (6 bases). V gave up 5 bases and J gave up 5 bases, with 15 bases separating them. Germline V gene sequence: CDR1 GTSNPN, CDR2 SVGIG (reference sequence). This CDR3 comprises 14 residues. Here the CDR3 DNA reads TGTGCCTGGGATACGGGAGTAGGGACCGGGGAGCTGTTTTTT. This codes for CAWDTGVGTGELFF.

Only a few counts were recorded for this clonotype. The chain joins TRBV29-1 to TRBJ2-3; 11 bases line up with TRBD2. The CDR3 has 16 residues. Per germline, CDR1 SQVTM and CDR2 ANQGSEA. V trimming: 6 bases; J trimming: 5 bases; junction bases outside the gene matches: 13. CDR3 amino acids: CSVERETSGTLDTQYF. DNA for the CDR3: TGCAGCGTAGAACGGGAGACTAGCGGGACGCTAGATACGCAGTATTTT.

This clonotype was seen more than once but under ten times. This CDR3 reads CATSRDRWLAENEQFF. The CDR3 bases are TGTGCCACCAGCAGAGACCGGTGGCTAGCGGAGAATGAGCAGTTCTTC. This chain uses TRBV15 with TRBJ2-1, with 7 bases identical to TRBD2. V was clipped by 0 bases and J by 7 bases; unmatched bases: 9. CDR1 is LNHNV, CDR2 YYDKDF, per germline (reference sequence). CDR3 size: 16 residues. Complete variable domain (other parts from reference TRBV15 and TRBJ2-1): DAMVIQNPRYQVTQFGKPVTLSCSQTLNHNVMYWYQQKSSQAPKLLFHYYDKDFNNEADTPDNFQSRRPNTSFCFLDIRSPGLGDTAMYLCATSRDRWLAENEQFFGPGTRLTVL.

This clonotype showed up just a few times. V and J are TRBV7-2 and TRBJ1-2; D call uncertain. The CDR3 length is 11 residues. Germline values: CDR1 SGHTA, CDR2 FQGNSA. Trimming took 8 bases from V and 9 from J, leaving 13 bases between them. This CDR3 is CASGEGYSYTF. The CDR3 DNA sequence: TGTGCCAGCGGCGAAGGGTACAGCTACACCTTC.

This clonotype was seen only a few times. This sequence joins TRBV9 and TRBJ1-5, with D unresolved. Germline CDR1 SGDLS, CDR2 YYNGEE. Trimming removed 7 bases from V and 8 bases from J, with 16 bases in between. The CDR3 totals 13 residues. This CDR3 is CASGPATGEPQHF. CDR3 nucleotides: TGTGCCAGCGGTCCCGCCACTGGGGAGCCCCAGCATTTT.

This clonotype was detected only a few times. This chain connects TRBV9 to TRBJ2-7; tentatively, D is TRBD2 (6 bases). This CDR3 has 16 amino acids. V was shortened by 4 bases and J by 3 bases, with 20 bases between the two germline ends. Germline-derived CDR1 and CDR2 are SGDLS and YYNGEE. CDR3 nucleotides: TGTGCCAGCAGCCCTCCCGTGACTAGTGGGATCTACGAGCAGTACTTC. Translating it yields CASSPPVTSGIYEQYF.

This rearrangement joins TRBV20-1 to TRBJ2-3, with 7 bases identical to TRBD1. Germline CDR1 and CDR2: DFQATT and SNEGSKA (reference sequence). Germline trimming cut 1 base from V and 3 bases from J; bases unmatched to any gene: 4. The CDR3 length is 14 residues. CDR3 DNA: TGCAGTGCTAGAGCACAGGGGTTAACAGATACGCAGTATTTT. Translated: CSARAQGLTDTQYF.

V and J are TRBV19 and TRBJ2-1; 8 bases line up with TRBD2. The trim removed 8 bases at V and 7 bases at J, leaving 10 bases unmatched. CDR1 and CDR2 from the germline V gene are LNHDA and SQIVND (reference sequence). The CDR3 is made up of 14 amino acids. The CDR3 spells CASGGGRPSNEQFF. In DNA, the CDR3 is TGTGCCAGTGGGGGCGGGAGGCCTTCAAATGAGCAGTTCTTC.

The V and J genes are TRBV7-2 and TRBJ2-6; no firm D call. This CDR3 contains 15 residues. V dropped 4 bases and J dropped 1 base, with 8 bases sitting between them. The germline V gene has CDR1 SGHTA and CDR2 FQGNSA. Written as DNA, the CDR3 is TGTGCCAGCAGCTCGCAGACTTCTGGGGCCAACGTCCTGACTTTC. Amino acid sequence: CASSSQTSGANVLTF.

The CDR3 region has the DNA TGCGCCAGCAGCTCCGGGGATCGAGTAGGCACAGATACGCAGTATTTT. Its translation is CASSSGDRVGTDTQYF. The rearrangement joins TRBV5-1 to TRBJ2-3; a weak D match, TRBD2 (5 bases). From germline, CDR1 is SGHRS and CDR2 YFSETQ. This CDR3 spans 16 amino acids. The V gene lost 3 bases and the J gene lost 1 base, with 15 bases spanning the gap.

This clonotype was counted only a few times. The chain combines TRBV5-5 with TRBJ2-4; D unclear. The germline V and J ends were trimmed by 4 bases and 1 base, with 12 bases remaining between them. This CDR3 region has 15 residues. Germline values: CDR1 SGHKS, CDR2 YYEKEE (reference sequence). CDR3: CASSRPQIAKNIQYF. The CDR3 DNA reads TGTGCCAGCAGCCGCCCACAGATTGCCAAAAACATTCAGTACTTC.

This clonotype has more than one count but fewer than ten. The gene calls are TRBV6-5 and TRBJ2-7; D remains unclear. The CDR3 totals 15 residues. Trimming removed 3 bases from V and 2 bases from J, with 14 bases in between. Germline CDR1 is MNHEY and CDR2 is SVGAGI. This CDR3 is CASSYLAYGPYEQYF. The CDR3 DNA sequence: TGTGCCAGCAGTTATTTGGCATATGGGCCCTACGAGCAGTACTTC.

The gene calls are TRBV3-1 and TRBJ2-2; D is unclear. There are 15 residues in the CDR3. CDR1 is LGHDT, CDR2 YNNKEL, per germline (reference sequence). Trimming took 2 bases from V and 1 from J, leaving 8 bases between them. The chain's CDR3 is CASSQTSRNTGELFF. CDR3 in DNA: TGTGCCAGCAGCCAAACATCTAGGAACACCGGGGAGCTGTTTTTT.

This chain links TRBV20-1 with TRBJ1-1; tentative D call: TRBD1 (6 bases). Germline-derived CDR1 and CDR2 are DFQATT and SNEGSKA (reference sequence). This CDR3 has 14 residues. V lost 6 bases to trimming and J lost 0 bases, with 14 bases between them. The CDR3: CSADRDTMNTEAFF. The CDR3 DNA reads TGCAGTGCAGACCGGGACACCATGAACACTGAAGCTTTCTTT.

This clonotype was observed a few times. V gene TRBV29-1 combines with J gene TRBJ2-1, with 8 bases aligning to TRBD1. The CDR3 has 12 residues. V dropped 4 bases and J dropped 10; count of bases not matched to a gene: 6. Germline loops: CDR1 SQVTM, CDR2 ANQGSEA. CDR3 loop: CSVGGTGNEQFF. The CDR3 nucleotides read TGCAGCGTTGGGGGGACAGGAAACGAGCAGTTCTTC.

This clonotype has at least ten counts. V and J are TRBV5-1 and TRBJ1-3; TRBD1 might be the D (5 bases). V lost 0 bases to trimming and J lost 0 bases, with 13 bases between them. Germline CDR1 is SGHRS and CDR2 is YFSETQ. This CDR3 is built from 17 residues. The CDR3 region is CASSLETAFFSGNTIYF. CDR3 nucleotides: TGCGCCAGCAGCTTGGAGACAGCCTTCTTCTCTGGAAACACCATATATTTT.

This chain links TRBV6-2 or TRBV6-3 with TRBJ2-1; D not certain. The germline gives CDR1 MNHEY, CDR2 SVGEGT. V was cut by 6 bases and J by 3 bases, with 15 bases left in between. The CDR3 consists of 15 residues. The CDR3 DNA sequence: TGTGCCAGCAGAGAAATCGGAGTCTACTACAATGAGCAGTTCTTC. Its translation: CASREIGVYYNEQFF.

The table lists this clonotype with many counts. V usage is TRBV5-6 and J usage is TRBJ2-3; TRBD2 matches 7 bases. The length of the CDR3 is 14 residues. V shed 5 bases and J 1 base; nucleotides not matched to a gene: 4. CDR1 and CDR2 from the germline V gene are SGHDT and YYEEEE. The CDR3 DNA sequence: TGTGCCAGCAGTCGGGGGGTTCGCACAGATACGCAGTATTTT. Protein: CASSRGVRTDTQYF.

This chain links TRBV7-2 with TRBJ1-5, with D perhaps matching TRBD1 (6 bases). With 5 bases removed from V and 4 bases from J, the gap between germline ends came to 15 bases. Germline-derived CDR1 and CDR2 are SGHTA and FQGNSA. The CDR3 is made up of 15 amino acids. CDR3 sequence (DNA): TGTGCCAGCAGCCAGGGGACGGACCTTAATCAGCCCCAGCATTTT. This codes for CASSQGTDLNQPQHF.